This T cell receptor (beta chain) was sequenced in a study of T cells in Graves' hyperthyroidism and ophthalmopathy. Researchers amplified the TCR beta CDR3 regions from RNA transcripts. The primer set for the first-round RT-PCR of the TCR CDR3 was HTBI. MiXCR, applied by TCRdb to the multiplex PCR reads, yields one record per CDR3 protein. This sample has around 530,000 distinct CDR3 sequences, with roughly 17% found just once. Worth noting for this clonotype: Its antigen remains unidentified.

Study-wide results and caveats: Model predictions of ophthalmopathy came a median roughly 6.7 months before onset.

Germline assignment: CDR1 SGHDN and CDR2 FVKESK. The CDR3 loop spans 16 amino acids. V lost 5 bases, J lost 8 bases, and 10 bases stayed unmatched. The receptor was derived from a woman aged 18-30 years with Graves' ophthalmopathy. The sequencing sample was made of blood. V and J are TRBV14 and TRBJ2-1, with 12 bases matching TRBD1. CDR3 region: CASSYIPGQGADEQFF. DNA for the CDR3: TGTGCCAGCAGCTACATACCGGGACAGGGGGCTGATGAGCAGTTCTTC.